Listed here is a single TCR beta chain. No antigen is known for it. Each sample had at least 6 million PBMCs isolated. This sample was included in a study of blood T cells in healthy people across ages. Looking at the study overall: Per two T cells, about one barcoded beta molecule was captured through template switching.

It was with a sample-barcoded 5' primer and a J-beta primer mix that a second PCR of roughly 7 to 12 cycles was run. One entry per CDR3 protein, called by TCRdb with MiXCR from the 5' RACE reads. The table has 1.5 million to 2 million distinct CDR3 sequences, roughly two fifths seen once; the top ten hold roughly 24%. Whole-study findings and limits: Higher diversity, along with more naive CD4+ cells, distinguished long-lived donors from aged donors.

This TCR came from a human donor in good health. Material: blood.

The CDR3 here is CASSLRAGGFGNQPQHF. In nucleotides, the CDR3 is TGTGCCAGCAGCTTAAGGGCAGGGGGCTTCGGGAATCAGCCCCAGCATTTT. The chain joins TRBV7-2 to TRBJ1-5, with 8 bases aligning to TRBD1. The germline CDR1 and CDR2 sequences are SGHTA and FQGNSA. The V segment lost 2 bases and the J segment 4 bases; nucleotides outside the gene matches: 10. The CDR3 sequence is 17 residues long. The full variable domain, rest sourced from reference TRBV7-2 and TRBJ1-5, is GAGVSQSPSNKVTEKGKDVELRCDPISGHTALYWYRQSLGQGLEFLIYFQGNSAPDKSGLPSDRFSAERTGGSVSTLTIQRTQQEDSAVYLCASSLRAGGFGNQPQHFGDGTRLSIL.